This T cell receptor beta chain originates from a study of T cell responses to AZD1222 COVID-19 vaccine. Study-level findings and limits: Donors, mostly white British, included more females; clonal diversity was possibly underestimated. The peak T cell response came first, and repertoires were sampled only after it.

CDR1 is LNHNV and CDR2 is YYDKDF in the germline V gene (reference sequence). The CDR3 spans 15 residues. V trimming: 0 bases; J trimming: 3 bases; junction bases outside the gene matches: 5. Produced via immunoSEQ multiplex PCR; TCRdb's table is partial and in-frame only. The top ten hold approximately 0.96% of the sample, which has approximately 140,000 clones, over 90% seen once. Notes on this clone: Its cognate antigen is unknown.

The V and J genes are TRBV15 and TRBJ2-7, with TRBD1 matching 7 bases. The sample was peripheral blood, taken on day 0 of MenACWY control vaccination. The clonotype originates from an adult in good health. For the CDR3, the DNA is TGTGCCACCAGCAGAGAGAGGGACAGAGGCTACGAGCAGTACTTC. This gives the protein CATSRERDRGYEQYF.